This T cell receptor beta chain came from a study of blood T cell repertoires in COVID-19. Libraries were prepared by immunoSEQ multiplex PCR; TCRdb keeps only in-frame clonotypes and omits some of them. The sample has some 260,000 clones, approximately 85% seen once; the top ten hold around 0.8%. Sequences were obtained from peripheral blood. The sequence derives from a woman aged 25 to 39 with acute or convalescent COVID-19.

This chain's CDR3 is CATGQGRGVYNEQFF. The CDR3 DNA reads as TGTGCTACCGGCCAGGGGAGGGGCGTATACAATGAGCAGTTCTTC. The chain employs TRBV12-5 and TRBJ2-1; TRBD2 is a possible D gene (7 bases). The V end lost 10 bases, the J end lost 4 bases, and 20 bases lay between the germline ends. Germline lookup yields CDR1 LGHNT and CDR2 FRNRAP. The CDR3 length is 15 residues.